A single sample gave rise to the 13 T cell receptor beta chains below, sequenced in a study of CD8+CD57+ T cells in acquired aplastic anemia. Profiling of TCR beta VDJ combinations and CDR3 sequences used genomic DNA as template. TCRdb ran MiXCR on the reads and lists one entry per CDR3 protein. This table holds 100,000 to 150,000 distinct CDR3 sequences, approximately 41% found once. Specimen: sorted CD4+, CD8+, or CD8+CD57+ T cells (not recorded which) from PBMCs. The receptors stem from a human donor in good health, serving as a control.

V usage is TRBV19 and J usage is TRBJ1-2; D unclear. Germline CDR1 LNHDA, CDR2 SQIVND (reference sequence). Trimming removed 2 bases from V and 0 bases from J, with 10 bases in between. The CDR3 runs to 15 residues. Here the CDR3 DNA reads TGTGCCAGTAGTATATCAGCAACCTCTAACTATGGCTACACCTTC. This encodes CASSISATSNYGYTF.

As regards this clonotype: A read error may explain this, as a much larger clone is one base away. The rearrangement uses TRBV4-1 and TRBJ1-1, with a weak D call TRBD1 (6 bases). This CDR3 contains 14 residues. From germline, CDR1 is MGHRA and CDR2 YSYEKL. The germline V and J ends were trimmed by 4 bases and 8 bases, with 17 bases remaining between them. The CDR3 is CASSRVIPGTEAFF. The DNA for the CDR3 is TGCGCCAGCAGCCGAGTAATACCCGGGACAGAAGCTTTCTTT.

This clonotype was observed at least ten times. This sequence joins TRBV6-1 and TRBJ1-5; a possible D gene is TRBD1 (5 bases). Trimming left V 0 bases short and J 7 bases short, with 13 bases between. Germline V lookup: CDR1 MNHNS, CDR2 SASEGT. The CDR3 loop spans 15 amino acids. CDR3 protein: CASSEAWQGGQPQHF. The DNA of the CDR3 is TGTGCCAGCAGTGAAGCTTGGCAGGGTGGCCAGCCCCAGCATTTT.

The chain has TRBV18 and TRBJ2-7; possible D gene TRBD1, 5 bases. The V gene lost 3 bases and the J gene lost 2 bases, with 8 bases spanning the gap. Germline V CDR1 and CDR2: KGHSH, LQKENI. The CDR3 covers 13 residues. In DNA, the CDR3 is TGTGCCAGCTCACCGACAGAGGCCTACGAGCAGTACTTC. This translates into CASSPTEAYEQYF.

This clonotype was recorded a few times. This chain connects TRBV24-1 to TRBJ1-2, with unresolved D. Germline V gene sequence: CDR1 KGHDR, CDR2 SFDVKD. V shed 6 bases and J shed 0 bases, with 10 bases lying between them. This CDR3 contains 14 residues. The CDR3 loop reads CATSLASTNYGYTF. The CDR3 DNA is TGTGCCACCAGTCTAGCGAGTACTAACTATGGCTACACCTTC.

The chain has TRBV27 and TRBJ1-2; 7 bases are shared with TRBD1. Trimming took 6 bases from V and 6 from J; bases not matched to a gene: 10. The CDR3 sequence is 14 residues long. Looked up from germline, CDR1 is MNHEY and CDR2 is SMNVEV (reference sequence). The CDR3 DNA reads as TGTGCCAGCAGAACCGACAGGGTTGGAGATGGCTACACCTTC. Encoded protein: CASRTDRVGDGYTF.

This clonotype has ten or more counts. V gene TRBV12-3 or TRBV12-4 combines with J gene TRBJ2-1, with D unresolved. V was trimmed by 3 bases and J by 3 bases, leaving 12 bases between them. The CDR3 extends over 15 amino acids. The CDR3 here is CASSFDQLGYNEQFF. Here the CDR3 DNA reads TGTGCCAGCAGTTTCGACCAGCTAGGCTACAATGAGCAGTTCTTC.

Many counts were recorded for this clonotype. This chain's CDR3 is CASSLFSGNEQYF. CDR3 sequence (DNA): TGTGCCAGCAGCTTATTTAGCGGGAACGAGCAGTACTTC. The rearrangement links TRBV7-2 to TRBJ2-7, with 8 bases that match TRBD2. V lost 2 bases and J lost 5; bases outside the gene matches: 2. CDR3 length: 13 amino acids. The germline V gene has CDR1 SGHTA and CDR2 FQGNSA.

This clonotype was seen at least ten times. The chain is built from TRBV25-1 and TRBJ2-6, with D uncertain. The ends were cut back, 9 bases at V and 11 bases at J, with 11 bases in the middle. The CDR3 contains 11 residues. Germline V CDR1 and CDR2: MGHDK, SYGVNS. CDR3 sequence: CASSNSDVLTF. For the CDR3, the DNA is TGTGCCAGTTCTAATTCCGACGTCCTGACTTTC.

This clonotype was picked up many times. This chain uses TRBV20-1 with TRBJ1-2; tentative D call: TRBD1 (6 bases). Germline V gene lookup returns CDR1 DFQATT and CDR2 SNEGSKA (reference sequence). The CDR3 sequence is 18 residues long. Trimming cost V 0 bases and J 7 bases, with 27 bases left between them. CDR3 residues: CSARDQSRGSSFGRGYTF. CDR3 DNA: TGCAGTGCTAGAGATCAGTCCAGGGGCTCTTCCTTTGGTCGTGGCTACACCTTC.

The chain links TRBV5-4 to TRBJ1-1; D gene unclear. Between the trimmed V and J ends, which lost 1 base and 1 base, there was a span of 8 bases. CDR3 size: 14 residues. CDR1 and CDR2 from the germline V gene are SGHNT and YYREEE (reference sequence). CDR3 in DNA: TGTGCCAGCAGCTTGAATAAGCAGAACACTGAAGCTTTCTTT. It specifies CASSLNKQNTEAFF.

The CDR3 DNA is TGTGCCAGCAGTGAAGCAGGTTATTTGGGCGGGGCCCTCTCCTACAATGAGCAGTTCTTC. It yields the protein CASSEAGYLGGALSYNEQFF. V usage is TRBV2 and J usage is TRBJ2-1; D possibly corresponds to TRBD2 (6 bases). Trimming removed 0 bases at V and 0 bases at J, with 21 bases between. In germline, CDR1 is SNHLY, CDR2 FYNNEI. This CDR3 comprises 20 residues.

This chain joins TRBV20-1 and TRBJ1-5; D gene ambiguous. Germline CDR1 reads DFQATT; CDR2 reads SNEGSKA (reference sequence). CDR3 length: 15 amino acids. Trimming cost V 2 bases and J 2 bases, with 13 bases left between them. This chain's CDR3 is CSARSSRGRNQPQHF. In nucleotides, the CDR3 is TGCAGTGCTAGATCCTCCCGCGGTCGCAATCAGCCCCAGCATTTT.